This TCR beta chain comes out of a study of a mutant IDH1 vaccine in newly diagnosed glioma. As to time point: week 5, during vaccination. Each dose delivered 300 ug of mutant IDH1 20-mer peptide subcutaneously with imiquimod. This CDR3 has 14 residues. Germline V CDR1 and CDR2: MNHEY, SVGAGI. The germline V and J ends were trimmed by 2 bases and 5 bases, with 10 bases remaining between them. The protocol was immunoSEQ multiplex PCR, while the TCRdb copy is restricted to in-frame clones and leaves out a portion. The sample holds about 58,000 clones, around four fifths seen once. For this clone: Its antigen is still unknown.

The clonotype originates from a woman aged 45 to 65 with glioma. The input for sequencing was PBMCs, taken from a glioma patient whose treatment included an IDH1 peptide vaccine. The chain is built from TRBV6-5 and TRBJ1-3; tentative D call: TRBD1 (6 bases). CDR3 nucleotide sequence: TGTGCCAGCAGTTACCGGGACACAAGAAACACCATATATTTT. The encoded protein is CASSYRDTRNTIYF.